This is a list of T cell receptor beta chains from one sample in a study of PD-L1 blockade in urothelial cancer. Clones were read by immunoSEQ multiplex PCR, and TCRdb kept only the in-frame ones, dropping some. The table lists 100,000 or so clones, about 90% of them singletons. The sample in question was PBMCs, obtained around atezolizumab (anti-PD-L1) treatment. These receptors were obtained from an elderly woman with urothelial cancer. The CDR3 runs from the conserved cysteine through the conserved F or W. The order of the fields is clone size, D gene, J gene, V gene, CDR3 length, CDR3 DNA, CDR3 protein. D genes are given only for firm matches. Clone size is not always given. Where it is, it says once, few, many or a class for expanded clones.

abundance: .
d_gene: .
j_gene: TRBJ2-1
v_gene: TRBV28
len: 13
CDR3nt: TGTGCCAGCAGTTCCGGACAGCACAATGAGCAGTTCTTC
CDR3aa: CASSSGQHNEQFF

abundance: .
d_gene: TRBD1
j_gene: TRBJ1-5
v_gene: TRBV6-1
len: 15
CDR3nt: TGTGCCAGCAGTAGAGGACAGGCGAGCAATCAGCCCCAGCATTTT
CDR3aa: CASSRGQASNQPQHF

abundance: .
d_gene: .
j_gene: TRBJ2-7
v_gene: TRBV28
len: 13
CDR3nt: TGTGCCAGCAGCCCTACCCTCCCCTACGAGCAGTACTTC
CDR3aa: CASSPTLPYEQYF

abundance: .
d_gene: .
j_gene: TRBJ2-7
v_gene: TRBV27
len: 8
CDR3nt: TGTGCTGTCGGGGAGCAGTACTTC
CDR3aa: CAVGEQYF

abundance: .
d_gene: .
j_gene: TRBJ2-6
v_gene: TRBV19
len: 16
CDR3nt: TGTGCCAGTAGTAACCCGGGGTTTGGTGGGGCCAACGTCCTGACTTTC
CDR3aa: CASSNPGFGGANVLTF

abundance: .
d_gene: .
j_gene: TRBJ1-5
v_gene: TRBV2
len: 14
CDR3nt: TGTGCCAGCAGTGAACTCGACACCAATCAGCCCCAGCATTTT
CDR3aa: CASSELDTNQPQHF

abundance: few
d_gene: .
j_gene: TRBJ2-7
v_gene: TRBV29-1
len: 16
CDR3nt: TGCAGCGTTGGGGAATTCAACGCGGGAAACAACAACGAGCAGTACTTC
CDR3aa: CSVGEFNAGNNNEQYF

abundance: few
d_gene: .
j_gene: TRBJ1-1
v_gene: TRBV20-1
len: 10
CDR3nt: TGCAGTGCGAGAGACGGTGAAGCTTTCTTT
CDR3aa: CSARDGEAFF

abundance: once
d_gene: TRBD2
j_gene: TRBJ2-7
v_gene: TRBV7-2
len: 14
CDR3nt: TGTGCCAGCAGTCGTACTAGCGGGGCCTACGAGCAGTACTTC
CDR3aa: CASSRTSGAYEQYF

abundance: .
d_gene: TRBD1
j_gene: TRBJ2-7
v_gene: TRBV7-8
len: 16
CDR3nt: TGTGCCAGCAGCCACCTCGGGACAGGCCAGCGCTACGAGCAGTACTTC
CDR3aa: CASSHLGTGQRYEQYF

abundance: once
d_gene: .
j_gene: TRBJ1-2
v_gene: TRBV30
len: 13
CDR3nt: TGTGCCTGGAGACCGAGTTCCAACTATGGCTACACCTTC
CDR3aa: CAWRPSSNYGYTF

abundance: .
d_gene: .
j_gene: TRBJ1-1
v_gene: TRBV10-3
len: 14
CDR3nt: TGTGCCATCACCCCGCAGGGAATGGGGACTGAAGCTTTCTTT
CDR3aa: CAITPQGMGTEAFF

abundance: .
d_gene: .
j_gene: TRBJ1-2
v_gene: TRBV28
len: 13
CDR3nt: TGTGCCAGCAGCTCGGGACTTGGAGGTGGCTACACCTTC
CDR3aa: CASSSGLGGGYTF

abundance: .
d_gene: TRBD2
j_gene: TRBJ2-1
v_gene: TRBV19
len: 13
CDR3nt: TGTGCCAGTAGTACCCTGGGGGGGAATGAGCAGTTCTTC
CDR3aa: CASSTLGGNEQFF

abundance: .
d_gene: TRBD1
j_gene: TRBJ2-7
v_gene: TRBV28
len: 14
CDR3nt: TGTGCCAGCAGTTTGACAGGGCCTTTATACGAGCAGTACTTC
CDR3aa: CASSLTGPLYEQYF

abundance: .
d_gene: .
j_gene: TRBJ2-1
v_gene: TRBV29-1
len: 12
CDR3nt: TGCAGCGTCGGGTCCCCCCTCAATGAGCAGTTCTTC
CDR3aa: CSVGSPLNEQFF

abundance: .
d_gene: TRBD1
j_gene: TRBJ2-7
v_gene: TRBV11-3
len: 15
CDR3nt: TGTGCCAGCAGCTCCCGTGGGACAGGGGGCTACGAGCAGTACTTC
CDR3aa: CASSSRGTGGYEQYF

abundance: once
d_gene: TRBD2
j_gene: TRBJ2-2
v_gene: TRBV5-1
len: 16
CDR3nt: TGCGCCAGCAGCCCACAGGGACTAGCGGGAGGCGGGGAGCTGTTTTTT
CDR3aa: CASSPQGLAGGGELFF

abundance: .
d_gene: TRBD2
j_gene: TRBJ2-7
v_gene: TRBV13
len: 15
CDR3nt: TGTGCCAGCAGCTCTCGGACTAGCGGCACCTACGAGCAGTACTTC
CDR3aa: CASSSRTSGTYEQYF

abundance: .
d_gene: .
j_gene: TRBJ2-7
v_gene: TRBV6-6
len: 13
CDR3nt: TGTGCCAGCAGTCACGGGGACACCTACGAGCAGTACTTC
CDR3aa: CASSHGDTYEQYF

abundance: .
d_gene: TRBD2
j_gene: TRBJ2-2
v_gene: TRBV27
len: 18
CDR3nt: TGTGCCAGCAGTTTCTGGACTAGCGGGAGGCCCAACACCGGGGAGCTGTTTTTT
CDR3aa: CASSFWTSGRPNTGELFF

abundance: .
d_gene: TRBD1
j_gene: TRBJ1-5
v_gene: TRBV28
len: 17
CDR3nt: TGTGCCAGCAGTTTGTGGACAGGGGCCGCTTTTAGTCAGCCCCAGCATTTT
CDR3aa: CASSLWTGAAFSQPQHF

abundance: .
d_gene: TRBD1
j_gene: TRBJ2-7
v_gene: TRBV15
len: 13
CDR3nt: TGTGCCACCAGCAGAGGGGACAGGCGCGAGCAGTACTTC
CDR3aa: CATSRGDRREQYF

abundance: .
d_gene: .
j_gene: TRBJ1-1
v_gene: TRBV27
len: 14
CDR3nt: TGTGCCAGCAGTTTATGGGCAGAGAACACTGAAGCTTTCTTT
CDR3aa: CASSLWAENTEAFF

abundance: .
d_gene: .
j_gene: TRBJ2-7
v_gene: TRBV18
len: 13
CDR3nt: TGTGCCAGCTGTTTGGGGCCGGTCTACGAGCAGTACTTC
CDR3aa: CASCLGPVYEQYF

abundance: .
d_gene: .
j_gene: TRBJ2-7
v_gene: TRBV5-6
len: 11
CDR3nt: TGTGCCAGCAGCTTGGGGACTGAAGCTTACTTC
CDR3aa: CASSLGTEAYF

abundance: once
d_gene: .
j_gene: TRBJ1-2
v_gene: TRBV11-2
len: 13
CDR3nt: TGTGCCAGCAGCTTACTCCAGGGCTATGGCTACACCTTC
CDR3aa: CASSLLQGYGYTF

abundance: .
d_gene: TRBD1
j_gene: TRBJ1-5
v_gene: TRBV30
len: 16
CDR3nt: TGTGCCTGGAGTCGGACAGGGCGGAGTCCCCCTCAGCCCCAGCATTTT
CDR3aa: CAWSRTGRSPPQPQHF

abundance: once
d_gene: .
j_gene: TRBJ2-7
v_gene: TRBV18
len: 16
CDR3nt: TGTGCCAGCTCACCACTTACAGGGTCTACGTCCTACGAGCAGTACTTC
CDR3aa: CASSPLTGSTSYEQYF

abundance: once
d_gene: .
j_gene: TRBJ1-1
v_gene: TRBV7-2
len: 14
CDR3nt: TGTGCCAGCAGCTCCCCGGACAAGGTCACTGAAGCTTTCTTT
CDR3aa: CASSSPDKVTEAFF

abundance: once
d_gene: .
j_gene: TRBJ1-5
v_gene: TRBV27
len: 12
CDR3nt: TGTGCCAGCAGTTTATTCGGAGAGACCCAGCATTTT
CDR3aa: CASSLFGETQHF

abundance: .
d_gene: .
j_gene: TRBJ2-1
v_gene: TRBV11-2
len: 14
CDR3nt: TGTGCCAGCAGCTTACTGCGAAGTTACAATGAGCAGTTCTTC
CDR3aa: CASSLLRSYNEQFF

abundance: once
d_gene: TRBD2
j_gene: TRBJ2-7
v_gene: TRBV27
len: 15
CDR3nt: TGTGCCAGCAGTTTGGGGGGGTATGGGTCCTACGAGCAGTACTTC
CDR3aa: CASSLGGYGSYEQYF

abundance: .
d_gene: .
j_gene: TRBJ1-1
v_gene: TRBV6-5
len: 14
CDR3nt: TGTGCCAGCAGGGCCAGACAGGCGAGCACTGAAGCTTTCTTT
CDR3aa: CASRARQASTEAFF

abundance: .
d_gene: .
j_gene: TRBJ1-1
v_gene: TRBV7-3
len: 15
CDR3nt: TGTGCCAGCAGCTTAAATGGAGACGCCGTCACTGAAGCTTTCTTT
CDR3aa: CASSLNGDAVTEAFF

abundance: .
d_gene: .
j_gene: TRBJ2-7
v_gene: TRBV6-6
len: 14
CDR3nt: TGTGCCAGCAGTTACTTACCGGGGGCCTACGAGCAGTACTTC
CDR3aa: CASSYLPGAYEQYF

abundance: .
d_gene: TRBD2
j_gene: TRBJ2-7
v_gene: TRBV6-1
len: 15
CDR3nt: TGTGCCAGCAGTGTGAATAGCGGGTCTTTTTTCGAGCAGTACTTC
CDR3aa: CASSVNSGSFFEQYF

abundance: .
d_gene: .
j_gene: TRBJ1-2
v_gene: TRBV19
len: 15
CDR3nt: TGTGCCAGTAGTATAAACCTTGACAGTACTAAAGGCTACACCTTC
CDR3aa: CASSINLDSTKGYTF

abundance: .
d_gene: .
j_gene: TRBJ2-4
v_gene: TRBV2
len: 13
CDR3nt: TGTGCCAGCAGTGCCGGCAGGGAAAACATTCAGTACTTC
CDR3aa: CASSAGRENIQYF

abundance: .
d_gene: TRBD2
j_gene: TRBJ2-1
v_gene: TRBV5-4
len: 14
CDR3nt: TGTGCCAGCAGCCCGGGGGGGGTAGGAAACGAGCAGTTCTTC
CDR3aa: CASSPGGVGNEQFF

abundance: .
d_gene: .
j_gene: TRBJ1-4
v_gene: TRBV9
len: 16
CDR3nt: TGTGCCAGCAGCGTAGGGGGGGGCCGGACTAATGAAAAACTGTTTTTT
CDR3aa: CASSVGGGRTNEKLFF

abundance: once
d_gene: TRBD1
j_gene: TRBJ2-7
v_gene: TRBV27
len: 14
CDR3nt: TGTGCCAGCAGTCGGGGACAGGGGGCTCGCGAGCAGTACTTC
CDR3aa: CASSRGQGAREQYF

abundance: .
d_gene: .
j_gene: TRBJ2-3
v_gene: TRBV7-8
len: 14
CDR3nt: TGTGCCAGCTTCTCGGCAGGGGTCACAGATACGCAGTATTTT
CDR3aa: CASFSAGVTDTQYF

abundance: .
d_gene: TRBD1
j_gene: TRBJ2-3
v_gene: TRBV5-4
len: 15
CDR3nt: TGTGCCAGCAGCTTGGGAGGGGGCAAGACAGATACGCAGTATTTT
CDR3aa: CASSLGGGKTDTQYF